Listed below are T cell receptor beta chains from one sample, sequenced in a study of control samples from healthy donors and cancer patients. Repertoires were generated with immunoSEQ multiplex PCR, while TCRdb's copy carries only in-frame clones and drops some. In the table there are about 180,000 clones, around 87% of which are singletons. The sequencing input was blood. These receptors originate from a woman in her fifties or sixties in good health. CDR3s include the opening cysteine and the closing phenylalanine or tryptophan. The D gene is left open where the match is weak. Clone size is shown for a subset of rows, as once, few, many or a class of expanded clone.

J: TRBJ1-1; V: TRBV19; length: 15; size: few; D: NA; CDR3: CASIQSGRGNTEAFF; DNA: TGTGCCAGTATCCAGTCCGGGAGAGGGAACACTGAAGCTTTCTTT
J: TRBJ2-7; V: TRBV27; length: 17; size: NA; D: TRBD2; CDR3: CASSQTSGTEGSYEQYF; DNA: TGTGCCAGCAGCCAAACTAGCGGGACGGAAGGCTCCTACGAGCAGTACTTC
J: TRBJ2-7; V: TRBV5-1; length: 13; size: NA; D: NA; CDR3: CASSLGPANEQYF; DNA: TGCGCCAGCAGCTTGGGCCCGGCTAACGAGCAGTACTTC
J: TRBJ2-5; V: TRBV21-1; length: 19; size: NA; D: NA; CDR3: CASTLGRFSGQGVEETQYF; DNA: TGTGCCAGCACCCTTGGACGGTTCTCCGGGCAGGGGGTTGAAGAGACCCAGTACTTC
J: TRBJ1-1; V: TRBV5-1; length: 14; size: NA; D: TRBD1; CDR3: CASSLGQMNTEAFF; DNA: TGCGCCAGCAGCCTGGGACAGATGAACACTGAAGCTTTCTTT
J: TRBJ2-7; V: TRBV7-2; length: 14; size: NA; D: NA; CDR3: CASSPHSSSYEQYF; DNA: TGTGCCAGCAGCCCCCATAGTAGCTCCTACGAGCAGTACTTC
J: TRBJ2-5; V: TRBV24-1; length: 17; size: NA; D: NA; CDR3: CATSDLGGGSFQETQYF; DNA: TGTGCCACCAGTGATTTGGGTGGGGGAAGTTTCCAAGAGACCCAGTACTTC
J: TRBJ2-7; V: TRBV3-1/TRBV3-2; length: 14; size: NA; D: NA; CDR3: CASSRGRGSYEQYF; DNA: TGTGCCAGCAGCCGGGGACGGGGCTCCTACGAGCAGTACTTC
J: TRBJ2-5; V: TRBV7-9; length: 13; size: NA; D: NA; CDR3: CASSLDGRETQYF; DNA: TGTGCCAGCAGCTTAGACGGCCGGGAGACCCAGTACTTC
J: TRBJ2-3; V: TRBV29-1; length: 13; size: NA; D: NA; CDR3: CSAGRGRADTQYF; DNA: TGCAGCGCTGGTCGGGGGCGGGCAGATACGCAGTATTTT
J: TRBJ2-6; V: TRBV6-5; length: 15; size: NA; D: TRBD1; CDR3: CASSNRGGGANVLTF; DNA: TGTGCCAGCTCCAACAGGGGCGGGGGGGCCAACGTCCTGACTTTC
J: TRBJ2-1; V: TRBV11-2; length: 13; size: NA; D: NA; CDR3: CASSFEWSSTQFF; DNA: TGTGCCAGCAGCTTTGAATGGTCCTCTACGCAGTTCTTC
J: TRBJ1-1; V: TRBV5-4; length: 14; size: NA; D: NA; CDR3: CASSPVRDITEAFF; DNA: TGTGCCAGCAGCCCCGTTCGGGACATCACTGAAGCTTTCTTT
J: TRBJ2-5; V: TRBV7-9; length: 16; size: many; D: NA; CDR3: CASSLNLGGPKETQYF; DNA: TGTGCCAGCAGCTTAAATCTCGGCGGACCAAAAGAGACCCAGTACTTC
J: TRBJ2-3; V: TRBV5-1; length: 16; size: NA; D: TRBD2; CDR3: CASSLASSGGQDTQYF; DNA: TGCGCCAGCAGCTTGGCGTCTAGCGGGGGGCAAGATACGCAGTATTTT
J: TRBJ1-1; V: TRBV5-1; length: 11; size: NA; D: NA; CDR3: CASSLNTEAFF; DNA: TGCGCCAGCAGCTTGAACACTGAAGCTTTCTTT
J: TRBJ2-7; V: TRBV10-1; length: 13; size: once; D: TRBD1; CDR3: CASSNRGSYEQYF; DNA: TGCGCCAGCAGTAACAGGGGCTCCTACGAGCAGTACTTC
J: TRBJ2-3; V: TRBV7-3; length: 16; size: NA; D: TRBD2; CDR3: CASSLNPSGSTDTQYF; DNA: TGTGCCAGCAGCTTAAACCCTAGCGGGAGCACAGATACGCAGTATTTT
J: TRBJ1-1; V: TRBV5-6; length: 13; size: NA; D: NA; CDR3: CASSDSPSTEAFF; DNA: TGTGCCAGCAGCGACAGTCCCTCCACTGAAGCTTTCTTT
J: TRBJ2-7; V: TRBV20-1; length: 12; size: once; D: NA; CDR3: CSASRPTGEQYF; DNA: TGCAGTGCTAGTAGGCCCACGGGGGAGCAGTACTTC
J: TRBJ1-1; V: TRBV24-1; length: 14; size: NA; D: TRBD1; CDR3: CATSDWGGGEGAYF; DNA: TGTGCCACCAGTGATTGGGGAGGGGGCGAAGGGGCATACTTT
J: TRBJ2-3; V: TRBV24-1; length: 13; size: NA; D: NA; CDR3: CATSASPRDTQYF; DNA: TGTGCCACCAGTGCCTCCCCAAGGGATACGCAGTATTTT
J: TRBJ1-5; V: TRBV9; length: 15; size: few; D: NA; CDR3: CASSPDAYSNQPQHF; DNA: TGTGCCAGCAGCCCAGACGCCTATAGCAATCAGCCCCAGCATTTT
J: TRBJ1-5; V: TRBV5-1; length: 14; size: NA; D: NA; CDR3: CASSLGGDHQPQHF; DNA: TGCGCCAGCAGCCTCGGGGGCGATCATCAGCCCCAGCATTTT
J: TRBJ1-1; V: TRBV18; length: 13; size: NA; D: TRBD1; CDR3: CASSPNRGTEAFF; DNA: TGTGCCAGCTCACCAAACAGGGGTACTGAAGCTTTCTTT